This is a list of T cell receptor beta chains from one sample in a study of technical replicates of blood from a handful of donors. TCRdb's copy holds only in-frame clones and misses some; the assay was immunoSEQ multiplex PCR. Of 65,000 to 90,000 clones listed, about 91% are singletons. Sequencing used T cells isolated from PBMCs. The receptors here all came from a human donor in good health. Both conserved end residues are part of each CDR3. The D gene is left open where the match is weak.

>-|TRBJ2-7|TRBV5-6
CASSFLQGTYEQYF
TGTGCCAGCAGCTTCCTTCAGGGAACCTACGAGCAGTACTTC
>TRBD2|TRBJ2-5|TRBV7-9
CASIGTSGSSGETQYF
TGTGCCAGCATCGGGACTAGCGGGAGCTCCGGGGAGACCCAGTACTTC
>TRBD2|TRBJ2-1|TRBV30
CAWMRRSGGTYNEQFF
TGTGCCTGGATGAGAAGGAGCGGGGGTACCTACAATGAGCAGTTCTTC
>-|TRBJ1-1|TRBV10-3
CAISPYENTEAFF
TGTGCCATCAGCCCCTATGAGAACACTGAAGCTTTCTTT
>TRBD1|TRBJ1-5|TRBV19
CASSNAGTGYSNQPQHF
TGTGCCAGTAGTAACGCCGGGACAGGATATAGCAATCAGCCCCAGCATTTT
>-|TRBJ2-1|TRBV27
CASSPPPGLQQTYNEQFF
TGTGCCAGCAGTCCCCCACCCGGACTCCAGCAGACATACAATGAGCAGTTCTTC
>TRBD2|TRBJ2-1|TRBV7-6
CASSLGGLGYNEQFF
TGTGCCAGCAGCTTAGGGGGACTAGGCTACAATGAGCAGTTCTTC
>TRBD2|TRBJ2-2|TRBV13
CASSQPTTSGRTGELFF
TGTGCCAGCAGCCAACCTACCACTAGCGGGAGGACCGGGGAGCTGTTTTTT
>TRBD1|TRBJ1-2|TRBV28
CASSEPGQGDYGYTF
TGTGCCAGCAGCGAACCGGGACAGGGAGACTATGGCTACACCTTC
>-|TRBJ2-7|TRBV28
CASTKGLPVIYEQYF
TGTGCCAGCACAAAGGGACTCCCCGTTATATACGAGCAGTACTTC
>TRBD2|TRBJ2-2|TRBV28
CASRGTSDRRGELFF
TGTGCCAGCAGGGGGACTAGCGACCGACGTGGGGAGCTGTTTTTT
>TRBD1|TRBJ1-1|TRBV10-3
CAITDGQGYSTEAFF
TGTGCCATCACCGACGGACAGGGGTATTCGACTGAAGCTTTCTTT
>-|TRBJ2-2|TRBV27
CASKKPGLSAGELFF
TGTGCCAGCAAGAAACCGGGACTCAGTGCCGGGGAGCTGTTTTTT